What follows are 17 T cell receptor beta chains derived from one specimen sequenced in a study of T cell changes during pregnancy in multiple sclerosis. TCRdb's table, derived via immunoSEQ multiplex PCR, lists solely in-frame clones and lacks some. This table holds 40,000 to 55,000 clones, roughly 90% found once. The sequences come from CD4+ T cells from peripheral blood mononuclear cells, collected before pregnancy. These receptors originate from a female donor with multiple sclerosis, enrolled in a pregnancy study.

This chain joins TRBV7-2 and TRBJ1-5; possible D gene TRBD1, 5 bases. The CDR3 has 14 amino acids. The V gene lost 6 bases and the J gene lost 0 bases, with 9 bases spanning the gap. Germline V gene lookup returns CDR1 SGHTA and CDR2 FQGNSA. DNA of the CDR3: TGTGCCAGCAGTTCCAGGGTTAGCAATCAGCCCCAGCATTTT. This codes for CASSSRVSNQPQHF.

The genes are TRBV28 and TRBJ2-3; 7 nucleotides line up with TRBD1. The CDR3 extends over 13 amino acids. Germline V gene sequence: CDR1 MDHEN, CDR2 SYDVKM. J lost 3 bases, V lost 6 bases, and 3 bases had no gene match. CDR3 nucleotides: TGTGCCAGCAGAAAGACAGGGACAGATACGCAGTATTTT. Protein sequence: CASRKTGTDTQYF.

The J gene is TRBJ2-7, the V gene TRBV5-1, with no clear D. CDR3 length: 14 amino acids. V lost 4 bases to trimming and J lost 0 bases, with 11 bases between them. Germline-derived CDR1 and CDR2 are SGHRS and YFSETQ. The chain's CDR3 is CASSQNGYSYEQYF. DNA for the CDR3: TGCGCCAGCAGCCAGAACGGGTACTCCTACGAGCAGTACTTC. Full variable domain (outside the CDR3, taken from reference TRBV5-1 and TRBJ2-7): KAGVTQTPRYLIKTRGQQVTLSCSPISGHRSVSWYQQTPGQGLQFLFEYFSETQRNKGNFPGRFSGRQFSNSRSEMNVSTLELGDSALYLCASSQNGYSYEQYFGPGTRLTVT.

This clone was seen just once. V and J are TRBV19 and TRBJ2-2, with 8 nucleotides matching TRBD1. Germline V gene data show CDR1 as LNHDA and CDR2 as SQIVND (reference sequence). CDR3 length: 14 residues. Trimming cost V 6 bases and J 6 bases; bases outside gene matches: 6. The CDR3 DNA follows: TGTGCCAGTAGGAGACAGGGGACGGCCGGGGAGCTGTTTTTT. Protein sequence: CASRRQGTAGELFF.

V is TRBV23-1 and J is TRBJ2-7; 10 nucleotides match TRBD1. TRBV23-1 is assigned to the ORF class and has an uncertain function. The V and J ends lost 4 bases and 5 bases, in that order; junction bases with no gene match: 8. This CDR3 comprises 15 residues. Written as DNA, the CDR3 is TGCGCCAGCAGTCTTCCGGGACAGGGGACCCACGAGCAGTACTTC. Protein sequence: CASSLPGQGTHEQYF.

The CDR3 here is CASSLWQAPYNEQFF. CDR3 DNA: TGTGCCAGCAGTTTATGGCAGGCACCCTACAATGAGCAGTTCTTC. J is TRBJ2-1 and V is TRBV27; D remains ambiguous. The CDR3 spans 15 residues. Germline CDR1 is MNHEY and CDR2 is SMNVEV (reference sequence). Trimming removed 1 base from V and 2 bases from J, with 9 bases in between.

The V call is TRBV28, the J call TRBJ2-5, with TRBD2 matching over 10 bases. The CDR3 has 14 amino acids. From germline, CDR1 is MDHEN and CDR2 SYDVKM. J was trimmed by 5 bases and V by 8 bases; bases with no gene match: 8. The CDR3 DNA sequence: TGTGCCAGCGGTTCTAGCGGGAGTTGGGAGACCCAGTACTTC. It specifies CASGSSGSWETQYF.

V usage is TRBV7-3 and J usage is TRBJ1-2; possible D gene TRBD1, 5 bases. CDR3 length equals 13 residues. The germline V gene encodes CDR1 SGHTA and CDR2 FQGTGA. The V gene lost 0 bases and the J gene lost 5 bases, with 7 bases spanning the gap. DNA for the CDR3: TGTGCCAGCAGCTTAACGGGGGGGTATGGCTACACCTTC. Protein: CASSLTGGYGYTF.

The genes are TRBV10-3 and TRBJ2-7; 10 nucleotides match TRBD2. Germline V gene data show CDR1 as ENHRY and CDR2 as SYGVKD. After removal of 6 bases from V and 5 bases from J, the junction contained 10 bases not matched to a gene. The CDR3 length is 15 residues. Written as DNA, the CDR3 is TGTGCCATCAGGGACATTAGCGGGAGGAGCAACGAGCAGTACTTC. Translating gives CAIRDISGRSNEQYF.

The chain uses TRBV7-9 and TRBJ2-2; TRBD1 agrees at 9 bases. The V and J ends lost 6 bases and 7 bases, in that order; junction bases with no gene match: 12. Germline CDR1 SEHNR, CDR2 FQNEAQ (reference sequence). The CDR3 has 16 amino acids. CDR3 in amino acids: CASRSTGQGRIGELFF. The CDR3 region has the DNA TGTGCCAGCAGATCTACGGGACAGGGTCGAATCGGGGAGCTGTTTTTT.

The V and J genes are TRBV7-2 and TRBJ2-7; 10 bases map to TRBD1. From germline, CDR1 is SGHTA and CDR2 FQGNSA. The V gene end was trimmed by 5 bases and the J gene end by 3 bases; junction bases not matched to a gene: 7. The length of the CDR3 is 15 residues. CDR3 sequence reads: CASSPRDRGYYEQYF. The CDR3, as DNA: TGTGCCAGCAGCCCTAGGGACAGGGGATACTACGAGCAGTACTTC.

The genes are TRBV20-1 and TRBJ1-1; D gene unclear. Trimming removed 5 bases at V and 7 bases at J, with 11 bases between. The CDR3 runs to 11 residues. Germline CDR1 and CDR2: DFQATT and SNEGSKA (reference sequence). CDR3 sequence reads: CSAAQALEAFF. Here the CDR3 DNA reads TGCAGTGCTGCTCAGGCCCTTGAAGCTTTCTTT.

In nucleotides, the CDR3 is TGTGCCAGCAGCTTACTTCCCCCGTTAAGTGGTGGGAGCTCCTACAATGAGCAGTTCTTC. It is translated as CASSLLPPLSGGSSYNEQFF. The rearrangement links TRBV7-7 to TRBJ2-1, with TRBD2 as a possible D gene (5 bases). CDR3 length: 20 amino acids. Germline V gene lookup returns CDR1 SSHAT and CDR2 FNYEAQ (reference sequence). Between the trimmed V and J ends, which lost 2 bases and 0 bases, there was a span of 23 bases.

The V call is TRBV6-5, the J call TRBJ2-7, with 8 bases aligning to TRBD1. This CDR3 spans 15 amino acids. Germline CDR1 reads MNHEY; CDR2 reads SVGAGI. V lost 0 bases, J lost 7 bases, and 8 bases stayed unmatched. The CDR3 loop reads CASSYSEGQGGEQYF. CDR3 in DNA: TGTGCCAGCAGTTACTCCGAAGGACAGGGCGGAGAGCAGTACTTC.

The genes are TRBV2 and TRBJ2-7; weak D call: TRBD2 (5 bases). The CDR3 sequence is 12 residues long. Looked up from germline, CDR1 is SNHLY and CDR2 is FYNNEI. The V and J ends lost 7 bases and 7 bases respectively, with 14 bases between them. CDR3 nucleotide sequence: TGTGCCAGCACTGGACTCCCCCAAGAGCAGTACTTC. As protein: CASTGLPQEQYF.

The V call is TRBV7-6, the J call TRBJ1-3; 7 positions match TRBD1. The CDR3 runs to 13 residues. Germline trimming cut 4 bases from V and 5 bases from J; bases unmatched to any gene: 2. CDR1 is SGHVS and CDR2 is FNYEAQ in the germline V gene. The CDR3 DNA reads as TGTGCCAGCAGCTCGGACAGGCGAAACACCATATATTTT. Its protein is CASSSDRRNTIYF.

The chain is built from TRBV7-6 and TRBJ2-7, with a weak D call TRBD1 (6 bases). Germline CDR1 SGHVS, CDR2 FNYEAQ. V gave up 4 bases and J gave up 6 bases, with 10 bases separating them. The CDR3 loop spans 12 amino acids. Here the CDR3 DNA reads TGTGCCAGCAGCTCAACAGGGTTCGAGCAGTACTTC. Amino acids: CASSSTGFEQYF. The variable domain in full, completed from reference TRBV7-6 and TRBJ2-7, reads GAGVSQSPRYKVTKRGQDVALRCDPISGHVSLYWYRQALGQGPEFLTYFNYEAQQDKSGLPNDRFSAERPEGSISTLTIQRTEQRDSAMYRCASSSTGFEQYFGPGTRLTVT.